What follows are 2 T cell receptor beta chains derived from one specimen sequenced in a study of cytomegalovirus exposure and HLA in healthy donors. Only in-frame clones appear in the TCRdb table, and some are missing; sequencing was by immunoSEQ multiplex PCR. Among around 150,000 clones listed, approximately 89% were seen once. The specimen sequenced was PBMCs. These TCRs come from a man in his late teens or twenties in good health and CMV-seropositive.

The V call is TRBV30, the J call TRBJ2-2; 11 bases match TRBD2. V lost 2 bases to trimming and J lost 7 bases; unmatched junction nucleotides: 9. Germline V gene sequence: CDR1 GTSNPN, CDR2 SVGIG (reference sequence). The CDR3 runs 16 residues. In DNA form, the CDR3 reads TGTGCCTGGAGTAGTGTTAGCGGGAGGGCGAACGGGGAGCTGTTTTTT. It yields the protein CAWSSVSGRANGELFF.

The sample holds one count of this clone. This chain uses TRBV5-1 with TRBJ2-5; D is unclear. Trimming cost V 0 bases and J 2 bases, with 8 bases left between them. Per the germline V gene, CDR1 is SGHRS and CDR2 is YFSETQ. CDR3 length: 14 amino acids. CDR3: CASSLALIQETQYF. CDR3 sequence (DNA): TGCGCCAGCAGCTTGGCCCTTATTCAAGAGACCCAGTACTTC.